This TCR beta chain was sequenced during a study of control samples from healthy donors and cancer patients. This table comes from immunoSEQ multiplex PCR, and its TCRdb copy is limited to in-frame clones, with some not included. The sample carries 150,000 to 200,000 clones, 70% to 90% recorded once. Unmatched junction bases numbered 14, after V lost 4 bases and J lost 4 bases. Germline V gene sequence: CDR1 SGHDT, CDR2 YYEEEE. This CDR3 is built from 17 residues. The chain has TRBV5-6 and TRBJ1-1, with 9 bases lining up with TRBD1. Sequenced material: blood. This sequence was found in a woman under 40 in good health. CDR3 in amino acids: CASSKKLTGGIITEAFF. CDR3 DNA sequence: TGTGCCAGCAGCAAAAAACTCACAGGGGGCATTATCACTGAAGCTTTCTTT.